The 25 T cell receptor beta chains given below trace back to one sample, sequenced in a study of PD-1 blockade in mismatch repair-deficient tumors. Measured with immunoSEQ multiplex PCR; TCRdb has only the in-frame clones, and not every one. The data hold around 110,000 clones, with roughly 80% observed a single time. The source material was peripheral blood, sampled 60 weeks after starting pembrolizumab. The receptors originated from an adult with mismatch repair-deficient cancer.

The rearrangement uses TRBV5-4 and TRBJ2-5; no reliable D call. V was shortened by 0 bases and J by 4 bases, with 13 bases between the two germline ends. Germline-derived CDR1 and CDR2 are SGHNT and YYREEE (reference sequence). The CDR3 consists of 15 residues. DNA of the CDR3: TGTGCCAGCAGCTTGGGGTCCGTAGGGCCAGAGACCCAGTACTTC. As protein: CASSLGSVGPETQYF.

In regard to this clone: This same CDR3 is encoded by further DNA sequences in the sample. The rearrangement uses TRBV5-1 and TRBJ2-3; D is unclear. Germline V gene sequence: CDR1 SGHRS, CDR2 YFSETQ. Trimming removed 4 bases at V and 5 bases at J, with 8 bases between. The CDR3 is 12 amino acids. The CDR3: CASSLAGDTQYF. CDR3 bases: TGCGCCAGCAGCCTGGCCGGAGATACGCAGTATTTT.

The DNA of the CDR3 is TGTGCCAGCAGCTTAGCCTGGGGTCAGCCCTACGAGCAGTACTTC. The encoded protein is CASSLAWGQPYEQYF. The chain has TRBV11-2 and TRBJ2-7; D remains unclear. The V and J ends lost 1 base and 2 bases respectively, with 12 bases between them. This CDR3 is 15 amino acids long. The germline V gene encodes CDR1 SGHAT and CDR2 FQNNGV.

The gene calls are TRBV11-3 and TRBJ1-2, with 7 positions matching TRBD1. CDR1 SGHNT and CDR2 YENEEA come from the germline V gene. The trim removed 4 bases at V and 3 bases at J, leaving 2 bases unmatched. The CDR3 totals 13 residues. CDR3 sequence reads: CASSSGTDYGYTF. The CDR3 nucleotides are TGTGCCAGCAGCTCCGGGACAGACTATGGCTACACCTTC.

This clone was counted at least ten times. The chain employs TRBV19 and TRBJ2-7, with D perhaps matching TRBD2 (7 bases). The CDR3 covers 13 residues. Per the germline V gene, CDR1 is LNHDA and CDR2 is SQIVND (reference sequence). The V end lost 6 bases, the J end lost 2 bases, and 11 bases lay between the germline ends. The CDR3 loop is CASSGGLTYEQYF. The CDR3 DNA reads as TGTGCCAGTAGCGGGGGGCTTACCTACGAGCAGTACTTC.

The V call is TRBV29-1, the J call TRBJ1-1; unclear D gene. Germline V gives CDR1 SQVTM, CDR2 ANQGSEA. The CDR3 consists of 11 residues. V was clipped by 2 bases and J by 8 bases, with 9 bases between them. CDR3 amino acids: CSVERAGEAFF. The CDR3 bases are TGCAGCGTTGAAAGGGCGGGGGAAGCTTTCTTT. The full variable domain, in which reference TRBV29-1 and TRBJ1-1 provide the parts outside the CDR3, is SAVISQKPSRDICQRGTSLTIQCQVDSQVTMMFWYRQQPGQSLTLIATANQGSEATYESGFVIDKFPISRPNLTFSTLTVSNMSPEDSSIYLCSVERAGEAFFGQGTRLTVV.

There are a few counts of this clone. The J gene is TRBJ2-4, the V gene TRBV27; D not certain. V was pared by 3 bases and J by 8 bases, with 5 bases between. This CDR3 region has 11 residues. Germline CDR1 reads MNHEY; CDR2 reads SMNVEV (reference sequence). The CDR3 DNA sequence: TGTGCCAGCAGTTTCCGTGACATTCAGTACTTC. Translating it yields CASSFRDIQYF.

This clone was detected a few times. The V gene is TRBV15, the J gene TRBJ2-3; D may be TRBD1 or TRBD2 (5 bases each). CDR3 length equals 16 residues. The germline CDR1 and CDR2 sequences are LNHNV and YYDKDF (reference sequence). The V and J ends lost 1 base and 2 bases respectively, with 13 bases between them. CDR3 sequence: CATSRGTGTITDTQYF. DNA for the CDR3: TGTGCCACCAGCAGAGGGACCGGGACGATCACAGATACGCAGTATTTT.

This sequence joins TRBV19 and TRBJ1-1; the D is unclear. The V end was cut by 6 bases, the J end by 1 base, with 6 bases between. CDR1 is LNHDA and CDR2 is SQIVND in the germline V gene (reference sequence). The CDR3 contains 12 residues. CDR3 amino acids: CASSFWNTEAFF. CDR3 bases: TGTGCCAGTAGCTTCTGGAACACTGAAGCTTTCTTT.

The genes are TRBV10-3 and TRBJ1-2, with D hard to call. Between the trimmed V and J ends, which lost 0 bases and 0 bases, there was a span of 5 bases. This CDR3 comprises 14 residues. Germline V lookup: CDR1 ENHRY, CDR2 SYGVKD. The CDR3 reads CAISESPPNYGYTF. Here the CDR3 DNA reads TGTGCCATCAGTGAGTCACCCCCTAACTATGGCTACACCTTC.

The chain links TRBV27 to TRBJ2-2, with D possibly TRBD1 on 5 matching bases. Trimming took off 8 bases at V and 0 bases at J, with 10 bases between the two ends. CDR1 is MNHEY, CDR2 SMNVEV, per germline (reference sequence). This CDR3 region has 14 residues. In DNA form, the CDR3 reads TGTGCCAGCTCGACAGTCCCGAACACCGGGGAGCTGTTTTTT. Residues: CASSTVPNTGELFF.

The V and J genes are TRBV11-3 and TRBJ2-1, with TRBD2 matching over 9 bases. CDR1 is SGHNT and CDR2 is YENEEA in the germline V gene. With V trimmed by 5 bases and J by 13 bases, 9 bases remained unmatched. This CDR3 has 13 amino acids. The CDR3 loop is CASSPGSGSPQFF. In DNA form, the CDR3 reads TGTGCCAGCAGCCCCGGTAGCGGGAGTCCCCAGTTCTTC.

The chain couples TRBV7-9 to TRBJ2-1, with D possibly being TRBD2 (5 bases). The V gene's germline CDR1 is SEHNR and CDR2 FQNEAQ (reference sequence). The CDR3 totals 13 residues. Trimming removed 3 bases at V and 5 bases at J, with 8 bases between. In nucleotides, the CDR3 is TGTGCCAGCAGCTTTCTAGCAGACAATGAGCAGTTCTTC. Translated, it gives CASSFLADNEQFF.

The V and J genes are TRBV5-8 and TRBJ1-5; D may be TRBD1 (5 bases). The CDR3 loop spans 15 amino acids. Germline-derived CDR1 and CDR2 are SGHTS and YDEGEE. Deletions cut 2 bases from V and 0 bases from J, with 9 bases between. The CDR3, as DNA: TGTGCCAGCAGCTTAGAGGGGTATAGCAATCAGCCCCAGCATTTT. Translation: CASSLEGYSNQPQHF.

The V and J genes are TRBV18 and TRBJ2-3; D unclear. V lost 4 bases and J 0 bases, leaving 8 bases between the germline ends. Looked up from germline, CDR1 is KGHSH and CDR2 is LQKENI. The CDR3 has 14 amino acids. In nucleotides, the CDR3 is TGTGCCAGCTCACAGGGATCTAGCACAGATACGCAGTATTTT. It specifies CASSQGSSTDTQYF.

The chain recombines TRBV6-1 with TRBJ2-1; 11 bases fit TRBD2. V was pared by 4 bases and J by 3 bases, with 5 bases of the junction left unmatched. Germline CDR1 and CDR2: MNHNS and SASEGT. CDR3 length: 16 amino acids. The CDR3 loop is CASSVSGRGVYNEQFF. Here the CDR3 DNA reads TGTGCCAGCAGTGTTAGCGGGAGGGGAGTCTACAATGAGCAGTTCTTC.

This chain connects TRBV7-3 to TRBJ2-2; 11 bases agree with TRBD2. CDR1 is SGHTA, CDR2 FQGTGA, per germline. The CDR3 consists of 16 residues. J gave up 0 bases and V 8 bases, and 5 bases lay outside the gene matches. CDR3 protein: CASGLAGGANTGELFF. CDR3 DNA: TGTGCCAGCGGGCTAGCGGGAGGCGCGAACACCGGGGAGCTGTTTTTT.

V is TRBV27 and J is TRBJ2-2; 12 bases line up with TRBD2. Germline values: CDR1 MNHEY, CDR2 SMNVEV (reference sequence). CDR3 length: 17 residues. V was pared by 5 bases and J by 8 bases, with 12 bases of the junction left unmatched. CDR3 loop: CASSDLRLAGVRGELFF. CDR3 sequence (DNA): TGTGCCAGCAGTGACCTCAGACTAGCGGGAGTTCGAGGGGAGCTGTTTTTT.

The genes are TRBV11-1 and TRBJ2-1; D gene ambiguous. The CDR3 covers 14 residues. Germline V gene lookup returns CDR1 SGHAT and CDR2 FQDESV (reference sequence). Trimming cost V 1 base and J 6 bases, with 10 bases left between them. CDR3 sequence: CASSLEGLRNEQFF. DNA for the CDR3: TGTGCCAGCAGCTTAGAAGGTTTACGCAATGAGCAGTTCTTC.

The chain carries TRBV6-1 and TRBJ1-5; possible D gene TRBD1, 6 bases. CDR1 is MNHNS and CDR2 is SASEGT in the germline V gene. With 7 bases removed from V and 2 bases from J, the gap between germline ends came to 15 bases. The CDR3 loop spans 15 amino acids. The CDR3 here is CASTGAGVGNQPQHF. CDR3 DNA sequence: TGTGCCAGCACGGGGGCAGGGGTTGGCAATCAGCCCCAGCATTTT.

This rearrangement joins TRBV5-5 to TRBJ1-2, with a weak D call TRBD1 (5 bases). Per germline, CDR1 SGHKS and CDR2 YYEKEE (reference sequence). The CDR3 runs to 14 residues. The V and J ends lost 2 bases and 2 bases respectively, with 10 bases between them. CDR3 loop: CASSFGTGNYGYTF. The CDR3 DNA reads as TGTGCCAGCAGCTTCGGGACGGGGAACTATGGCTACACCTTC.

The V call is TRBV11-2, the J call TRBJ2-5, with TRBD2 matching 13 bases. The CDR3 is 16 residues long. V gave up 5 bases and J gave up 1 base; unmatched junction bases: 4. Germline CDR1 is SGHAT and CDR2 is FQNNGV. CDR3 residues: CASSPGTSGTQETQYF. CDR3 bases: TGTGCCAGCAGCCCCGGGACTAGCGGGACCCAAGAGACCCAGTACTTC.

The rearrangement joins TRBV9 to TRBJ2-2; D could derive from TRBD1 or TRBD2 (6 bases each). From germline, CDR1 is SGDLS and CDR2 YYNGEE. The length of the CDR3 is 14 residues. V dropped 4 bases and J dropped 7 bases, with 14 bases sitting between them. The CDR3 bases are TGTGCCAGCAGCCCGAGGGGGGCAGTCGGGGAGCTGTTTTTT. It encodes CASSPRGAVGELFF.

The CDR3 is CASSAVSGGIGFGELFF. The CDR3 bases are TGTGCCAGCAGCGCGGTCTCCGGGGGGATTGGTTTTGGGGAGCTGTTTTTT. V gene TRBV5-5 combines with J gene TRBJ2-2; 7 nucleotides line up with TRBD2. The CDR3 contains 17 residues. CDR1 and CDR2 from the germline V gene are SGHKS and YYEKEE (reference sequence). After removal of 4 bases from V and 8 bases from J, the junction contained 17 bases not matched to a gene.

The chain uses TRBV18 and TRBJ1-1; maybe TRBD1 (6 bases). CDR1 and CDR2 (germline): KGHSH, LQKENI. This CDR3 spans 14 amino acids. V was trimmed by 2 bases and J by 3 bases, leaving 10 bases between them. CDR3 residues: CASSPTGKYTEAFF. The DNA of the CDR3 is TGTGCCAGCTCACCAACAGGGAAGTACACTGAAGCTTTCTTT.